This T cell receptor (beta chain) was obtained from a study of blood T cell repertoires in COVID-19. Sequencing was performed with immunoSEQ multiplex PCR; in TCRdb, only in-frame clones are kept and a portion is missing. Among 150,000 to 200,000 clones listed, 81% were seen once. V was clipped by 6 bases and J by 6 bases, with 14 bases between them. Germline V gene lookup returns CDR1 SGHTA and CDR2 FQGNSA. This CDR3 contains 13 residues. The sequenced sample consisted of peripheral blood. V and J are TRBV7-2 and TRBJ2-5, with a possible D match to TRBD2 (6 bases). The source is a human donor in a cohort sampled during active COVID-19. The CDR3: CASSPIGGQTQYF. For the CDR3, the DNA is TGTGCCAGCAGTCCTATCGGGGGACAGACCCAGTACTTC.